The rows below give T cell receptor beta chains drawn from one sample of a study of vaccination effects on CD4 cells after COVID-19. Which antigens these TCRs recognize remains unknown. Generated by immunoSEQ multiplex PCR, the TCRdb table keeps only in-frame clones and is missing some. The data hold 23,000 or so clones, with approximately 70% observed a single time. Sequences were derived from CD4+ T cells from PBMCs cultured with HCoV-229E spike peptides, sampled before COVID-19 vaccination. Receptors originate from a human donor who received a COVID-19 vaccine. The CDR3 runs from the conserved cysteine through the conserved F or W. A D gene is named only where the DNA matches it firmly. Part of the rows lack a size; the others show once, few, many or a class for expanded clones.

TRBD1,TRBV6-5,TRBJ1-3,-,TGTGCCAGCAGTTACTCTAGGGACAGGGCTGGAAACACCATATATTTT,CASSYSRDRAGNTIYF
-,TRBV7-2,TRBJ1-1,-,TGTGCCAGCAGCTCCGGACAGAACACTGAAGCTTTCTTT,CASSSGQNTEAFF
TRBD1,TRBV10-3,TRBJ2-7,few,TGTGCCATCAGTGACCCGAGGACAGGGTCCGTCCACGAGCAGTACTTC,CAISDPRTGSVHEQYF
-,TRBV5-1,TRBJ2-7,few,TGCGCCAGCAGCTTAGAATCTACCTCCTACGAGCAGTACTTC,CASSLESTSYEQYF
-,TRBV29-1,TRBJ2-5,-,TGCAGCGTTGATGGGAATCAAGAGACCCAGTACTTC,CSVDGNQETQYF
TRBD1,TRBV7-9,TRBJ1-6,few,TGTGCCAGCAGCTCGGCCTCCGGGACAGGGACCTCACCCCTCCACTTT,CASSSASGTGTSPLHF
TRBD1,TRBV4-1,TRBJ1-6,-,TGCGCCAGCAGCCAAGTTGGGACAGGGATTAATTCACCCCTCCACTTT,CASSQVGTGINSPLHF
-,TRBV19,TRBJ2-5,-,TGTGCCAGTAGTTTGGACCACTCCCACGGCGTGGAGACCCAGTACTTC,CASSLDHSHGVETQYF
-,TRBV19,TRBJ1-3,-,TGTGCCAGTAGTATAGGAGGGGTCAAAGGAAACACCATATATTTT,CASSIGGVKGNTIYF
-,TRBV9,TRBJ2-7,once,TGTGCCAGCGGAATATTCTTGGGGGAGCAGTACTTC,CASGIFLGEQYF
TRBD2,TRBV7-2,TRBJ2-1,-,TGTGCCAGCAGCTCGACTAGCGGGCAGTACAATGAGCAGTTCTTC,CASSSTSGQYNEQFF
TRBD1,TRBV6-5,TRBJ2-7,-,TGTGCCAGCAGTCCAGGACAGGGGGCATACGAGCAGTACTTC,CASSPGQGAYEQYF
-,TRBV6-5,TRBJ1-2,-,TGTGCCAGCAGTTACGAGGGGATGGGCTACACCTTC,CASSYEGMGYTF
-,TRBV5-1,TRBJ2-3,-,TGCGCCAGCAGCGACGGGTCCCTCGCGGCAGATACGCAGTATTTT,CASSDGSLAADTQYF
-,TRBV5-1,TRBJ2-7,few,TGCGCCAGCAGCAAGACGGTCGCTTCCTACGAGCAGTACTTC,CASSKTVASYEQYF
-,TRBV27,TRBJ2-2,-,TGTGCCAGCAGTTCTAAGCCCCAGAACACCGGGGAGCTGTTTTTT,CASSSKPQNTGELFF
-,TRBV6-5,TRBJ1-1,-,TGTGCCAGCAGTTACTCGGATAATCGGGGCGAAGCTTTCTTT,CASSYSDNRGEAFF
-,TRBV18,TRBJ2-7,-,TGTGCCAGCTCACCACGTGACGGGGGGCCGCGAGAGCAGTACTTC,CASSPRDGGPREQYF
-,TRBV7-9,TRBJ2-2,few,TGTGCCAGCAGCTTACTCCGACAGGCTACCACCGGGGAGCTGTTTTTT,CASSLLRQATTGELFF
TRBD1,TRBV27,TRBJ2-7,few,TGTGCCAGCAGTACGGCGGGACAGGGGAAAGGATGGTACGAGCAGTACTTC,CASSTAGQGKGWYEQYF
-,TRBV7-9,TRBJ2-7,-,TGTGCCAGCAGCCCTGGGTCCGGAAACTTC,CASSPGSGNF
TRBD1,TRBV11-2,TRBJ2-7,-,TGTGCCAGCAGCCGGGACAGGGTAAGGGAGCAGTACTTC,CASSRDRVREQYF
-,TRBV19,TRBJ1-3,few,TGTGCCAGCAGACAGGTGACTGGAAACACCATATATTTT,CASRQVTGNTIYF
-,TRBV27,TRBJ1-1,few,TGTGCCAGCAGTCAACAGGGCTTGAACACTGAAGCTTTCTTT,CASSQQGLNTEAFF
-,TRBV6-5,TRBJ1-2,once,TGTGCCAGCAGTCCCCAGGGCCCCGGTGGCTACACCTTC,CASSPQGPGGYTF
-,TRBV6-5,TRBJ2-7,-,TGTGCCAGCAGTTACTCGGGAACAGACTACGAGCAGTACTTC,CASSYSGTDYEQYF
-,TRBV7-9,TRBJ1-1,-,TGTGCCAGCAGCTCCCAGGAGGGCACTGAAGCTTTCTTT,CASSSQEGTEAFF
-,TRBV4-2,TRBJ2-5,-,TGTGCCAGCAGCCAAGGTGATGTCCCGGGGAAGGAGACCCAGTACTTC,CASSQGDVPGKETQYF
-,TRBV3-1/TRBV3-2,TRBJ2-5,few,TGTGCCAGCAGCCTGAGGACAGCCCAAGAGACCCAGTACTTC,CASSLRTAQETQYF
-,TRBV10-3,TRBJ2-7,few,TGTGCCATCAGTGACCCCCGCGGTCCAGGGGACGAGCAGTACTTC,CAISDPRGPGDEQYF
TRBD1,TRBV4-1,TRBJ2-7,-,TGCGCCAGCAGCCAAGACCCAGGGGGCGCGTTCGAGCAGTACTTC,CASSQDPGGAFEQYF
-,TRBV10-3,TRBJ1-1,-,TGTGCCATCACCGACCCGGGATGGGGGACACCTGAAGCTTTCTTT,CAITDPGWGTPEAFF
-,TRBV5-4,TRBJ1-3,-,TGTGCCAGCAGCCTCGACAGTCTCTCTGGAAACACCATATATTTT,CASSLDSLSGNTIYF
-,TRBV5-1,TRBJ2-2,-,TGCGCCAGCAGCTTGGTCCGGACCGGGGAGCTGTTTTTT,CASSLVRTGELFF
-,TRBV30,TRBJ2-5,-,TGTGCCTGGAGTGTCCGGTTACGGGAGACCCAGTACTTC,CAWSVRLRETQYF
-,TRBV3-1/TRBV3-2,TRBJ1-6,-,TGTGCCAGCAGCATGGGGGCGAATAATTCACCCCTCCACTTT,CASSMGANNSPLHF
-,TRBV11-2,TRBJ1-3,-,TGTGCCAGCAGCTTAGACGGGAACTCTGGAAACACCATATATTTT,CASSLDGNSGNTIYF
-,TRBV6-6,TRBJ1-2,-,TGTGCCAGCAGTCCCTACGATACGTCCCCAGCTTCCACCTTC,CASSPYDTSPASTF
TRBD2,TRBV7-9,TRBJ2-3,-,TGTGCCAGCAGCCCCGGAGCGGGATATTCCACAGATACGCAGTATTTT,CASSPGAGYSTDTQYF
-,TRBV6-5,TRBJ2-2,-,TGTGCCAGCAGTTCCCGGGGTCTGGCCGGGGAGCTGTTTTTT,CASSSRGLAGELFF
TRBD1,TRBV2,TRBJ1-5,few,TGTGCCAGCAGTTTTCAGGGGGCTCAGCCCCAGCATTTT,CASSFQGAQPQHF
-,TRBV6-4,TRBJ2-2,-,TGTGCCAGCAGTGTCGGCGCCTCCGGGGAGCTGTTTTTT,CASSVGASGELFF
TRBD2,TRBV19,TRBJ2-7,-,TGTGCCAGTAGTATGCCCCGCGGGGGGGCAGGGGGCTACGAGCAGTACTTC,CASSMPRGGAGGYEQYF
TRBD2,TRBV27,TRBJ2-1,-,TGTGCCAGCAGTTTAAGGTTGGCGGGAGCAAGGAATGAGCAGTTCTTC,CASSLRLAGARNEQFF
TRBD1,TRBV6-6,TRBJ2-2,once,TGTGCCAGCAGGACTCGGGACAGGGGAGGCGGGGAGCTGTTTTTT,CASRTRDRGGGELFF